This T cell receptor beta chain was documented in a study of T-cell memory formation after mild COVID-19 (dated by TCRdb to about 2021). Regarding the complete study: TCR sequence clusters from the two donors were largely donor specific. Longitudinal TCRalpha and TCRbeta repertoire sequencing tracked T-cell clones expanding and contracting after mild COVID-19 in a couple of donors. The cohort was made up of two young adult volunteers, one female and one male, who were previously healthy. Study-wide findings and limitations: Some responding clones were detected in pre-infection memory, suggesting pre-existing cross-reactive memory T cells joined the SARS-CoV-2 response. Contracting CD4+ clones turned up mainly in the CM and EM memory subsets, whereas EMRA was where CD8+ clones were enriched. SARS-CoV-2 specificity of the second-wave clones peaking on day 37 was not confirmed. Clones that contracted from day 15 to 85 showed balanced CD4/CD8 phenotypes, whereas a second wave of clones that expanded from day 15 to 37 leaned towards CD4+. Only a couple of mild cases were covered in the study, and larger cohorts including severe cases with pre-infection samples were considered necessary.

The CDR3 measures 16 amino acids from cysteine to phenylalanine. Just CDR3 DNA is preserved here, 48 bases in frame from base 1. Trimming leaves V shorter by 7 bases and J shorter by 2 bases, with the junction holding 14 bases beyond the gene matches. In its sample, this clonotype was seen a few times. Its antigen is unknown. There are no base qualities to consult, and no much larger clone falls within one base. Ficoll-Paque density gradient centrifugation was the method used to isolate PBMCs. These reads were obtained on an Illumina NovaSeq 6000. Using 5'RACE with constant-segment primers, TCRalpha and TCRbeta cDNA libraries were constructed, with sample barcodes and unique molecular identifiers added in the process. Trizol reagent was used to extract RNA from every sample. Library amplification was performed in two PCR steps, and a second sample barcode and Illumina TruSeq adapters were introduced in the second step. The libraries were sequenced on an Illumina NovaSeq using 2 x 150 bp paired-end reads. Per the authors' processing: Reads were demultiplexed and collapsed into UMI-guided consensus sequences with migec v1.2.7. Using mixcr v2.1.11, UMI consensuses were aligned to TRA and TRB V and J templates and then assembled into clonotypes. Expanded or contracted clonotypes were those called significant by both edgeR and NoisET, with noise models trained on biological replicates. For edgeR calls, the cutoffs were a false discovery rate-adjusted p below 0.01 and a log2 fold-change threshold of 1. As an exploratory analysis of dynamics, max-normalized trajectories of the 1000 most abundant clonotypes were examined with PCA combined with hierarchical clustering. Separately sequenced CD4+ and CD8+ repertoires were used to assign the CD4 or CD8 phenotype of responding clones. TCRdb passed the public sequencing reads through fastp at Q25 and MiXCR, retaining productive beta sequences. CDR3 protein sequences are deduplicated, and each keeps its most common genes and DNA. It is TCRdb's table, rather than the study itself, that gives the V and J calls and clone size. Recorded for this sample are 340,000 or so distinct CDR3 sequences; 10% to 15% of them occurred a single time. Over 20% of the sample rests with the top ten.

The V gene is TRBV12-3 or TRBV12-4 and the J gene is TRBJ2-7; 7 of the junction bases match TRBD1. The sequenced material came from PBMCs or a T cell subset sorted from them (not recorded which). The sequence came from a man between 18 and 35 years old who had mild COVID-19 (a few samples of this study predate the infection). The sample titles of this study are shuffled in the database, so cell type and time point are left out; the donor was told from shared clones. The CDR3 is CASTLQTGQNPYEQYF. The DNA is as follows: TGTGCCAGCACCCTACAAACGGGACAGAACCCCTACGAGCAGTACTTC.